In its sample, the clone carrying this T cell receptor (beta chain) was seen many times. What it binds is not known. These data come from a study of T cells after yellow fever vaccination. Per germline, CDR1 SGHRS and CDR2 YFSETQ. The CDR3 loop spans 14 amino acids. The germline V and J ends were trimmed by 1 base and 3 bases, with 10 bases remaining between them. Whole-study findings and limits: Abundant bulk-derived clonotypes could contaminate FACS-sorted repertoires.

A 5'RACE template-switching step, the method used to make TCR cDNA, added a universal primer site and UMIs. MiXCR was run by TCRdb on the 5' RACE reads, yielding one entry per CDR3 protein. The sample has fewer than 350,000 distinct CDR3 sequences; around 4.3% are singletons. This chain links TRBV5-1 with TRBJ2-5; tentatively, D is TRBD2 (5 bases). This clonotype originated in a man aged 18 to 29 who received the YFV17D yellow fever vaccine. The input for sequencing was PBMCs, taken 15 days after the yellow fever booster vaccination. The CDR3 DNA follows: TGCGCCAGCAGCTTGAGTAACGGGGAAGAGACCCAGTACTTC. Encoded protein: CASSLSNGEETQYF.